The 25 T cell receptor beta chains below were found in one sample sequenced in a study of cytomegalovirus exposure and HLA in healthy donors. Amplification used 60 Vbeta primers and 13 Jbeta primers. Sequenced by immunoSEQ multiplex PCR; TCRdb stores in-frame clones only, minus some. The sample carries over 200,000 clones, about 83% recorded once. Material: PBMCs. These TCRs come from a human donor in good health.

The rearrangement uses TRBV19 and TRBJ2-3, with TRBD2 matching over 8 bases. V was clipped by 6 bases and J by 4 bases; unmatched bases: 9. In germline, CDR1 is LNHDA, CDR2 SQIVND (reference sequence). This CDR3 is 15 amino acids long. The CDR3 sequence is CASSGRELFADTQYF. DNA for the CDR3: TGTGCCAGTAGCGGGAGGGAACTTTTTGCAGATACGCAGTATTTT.

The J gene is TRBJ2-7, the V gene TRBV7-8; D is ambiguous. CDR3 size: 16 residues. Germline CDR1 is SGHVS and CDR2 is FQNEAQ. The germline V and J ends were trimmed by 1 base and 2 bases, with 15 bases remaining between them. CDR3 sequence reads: CASSLDLFEVAYEQYF. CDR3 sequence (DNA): TGTGCCAGCAGCTTAGACCTTTTCGAGGTAGCCTACGAGCAGTACTTC. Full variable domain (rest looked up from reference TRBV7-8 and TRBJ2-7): GAGVSQSPRYKVAKRGQDVALRCDPISGHVSLFWYQQALGQGPEFLTYFQNEAQLDKSGLPSDRFFAERPEGSVSTLKIQRTQQEDSAVYLCASSLDLFEVAYEQYFGPGTRLTVT.

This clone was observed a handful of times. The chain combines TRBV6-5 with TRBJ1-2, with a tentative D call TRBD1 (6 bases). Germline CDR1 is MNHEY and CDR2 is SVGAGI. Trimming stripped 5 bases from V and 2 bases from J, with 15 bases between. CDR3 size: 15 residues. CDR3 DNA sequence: TGTGCCAGCAGTAGAGCAGGGAGGGGGAACTATGGCTACACCTTC. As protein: CASSRAGRGNYGYTF.

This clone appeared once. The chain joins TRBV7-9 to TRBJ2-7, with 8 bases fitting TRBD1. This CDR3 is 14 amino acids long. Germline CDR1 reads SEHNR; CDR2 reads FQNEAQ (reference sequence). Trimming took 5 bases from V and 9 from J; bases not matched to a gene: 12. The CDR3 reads CASSLPGGQGTQYF. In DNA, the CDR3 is TGTGCCAGCAGCCTACCCGGCGGACAGGGAACGCAGTACTTC.

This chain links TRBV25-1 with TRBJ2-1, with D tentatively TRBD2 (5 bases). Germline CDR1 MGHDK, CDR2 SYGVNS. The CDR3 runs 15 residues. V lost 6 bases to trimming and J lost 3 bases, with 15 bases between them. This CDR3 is CASSPRGIDYNEQFF. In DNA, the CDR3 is TGTGCCAGCAGCCCCCGAGGGATCGACTACAATGAGCAGTTCTTC.

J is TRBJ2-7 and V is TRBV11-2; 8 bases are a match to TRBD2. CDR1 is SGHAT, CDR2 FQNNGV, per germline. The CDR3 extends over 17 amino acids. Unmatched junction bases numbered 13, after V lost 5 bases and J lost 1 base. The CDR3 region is CASSRGGGRGRSYEQYF. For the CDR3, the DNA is TGTGCCAGCAGCCGGGGTGGAGGGCGCGGGAGGTCCTACGAGCAGTACTTC.

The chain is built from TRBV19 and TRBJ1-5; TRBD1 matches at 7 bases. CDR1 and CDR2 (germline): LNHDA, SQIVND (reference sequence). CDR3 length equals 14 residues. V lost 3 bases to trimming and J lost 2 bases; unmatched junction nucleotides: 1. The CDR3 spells CASSIDRGNQPQHF. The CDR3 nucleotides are TGTGCCAGTAGTATTGACAGGGGCAATCAGCCCCAGCATTTT.

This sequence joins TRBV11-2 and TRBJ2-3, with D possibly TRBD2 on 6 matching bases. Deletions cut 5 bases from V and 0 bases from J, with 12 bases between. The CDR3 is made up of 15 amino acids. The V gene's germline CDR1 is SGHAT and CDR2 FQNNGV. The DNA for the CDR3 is TGTGCCAGCAGCCAAAGCGGGTATAGCACAGATACGCAGTATTTT. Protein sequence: CASSQSGYSTDTQYF.

CDR3 protein: CASSRGTGSTEAFF. CDR3 nucleotides: TGCGCCAGCAGTAGGGGGACAGGGAGCACTGAAGCTTTCTTT. The chain employs TRBV5-1 and TRBJ1-1, with 9 bases fitting TRBD1. Losses at the gene ends were 5 bases for V and 4 bases for J; bases not matched to a gene: 6. Germline V lookup: CDR1 SGHRS, CDR2 YFSETQ. The CDR3 loop spans 14 amino acids.

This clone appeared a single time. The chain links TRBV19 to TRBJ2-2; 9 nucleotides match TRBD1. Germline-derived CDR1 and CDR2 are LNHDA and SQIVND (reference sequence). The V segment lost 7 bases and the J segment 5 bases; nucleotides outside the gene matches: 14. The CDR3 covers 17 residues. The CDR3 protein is CASTPGTGGAGTGELFF. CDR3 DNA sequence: TGTGCCAGTACCCCCGGAACAGGGGGCGCGGGGACCGGGGAGCTGTTTTTT.

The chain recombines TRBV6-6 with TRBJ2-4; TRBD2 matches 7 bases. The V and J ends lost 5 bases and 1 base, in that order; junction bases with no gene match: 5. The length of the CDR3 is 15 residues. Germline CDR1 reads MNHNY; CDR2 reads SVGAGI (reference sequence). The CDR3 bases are TGTGCCAGCAGTACAAGCGGGGACGCCAAAAACATTCAGTACTTC. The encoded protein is CASSTSGDAKNIQYF.

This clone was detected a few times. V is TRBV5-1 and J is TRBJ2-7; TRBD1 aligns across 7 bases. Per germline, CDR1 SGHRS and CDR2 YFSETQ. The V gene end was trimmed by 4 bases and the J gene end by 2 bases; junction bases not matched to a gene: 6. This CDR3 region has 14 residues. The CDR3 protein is CASSAWDRTYEQYF. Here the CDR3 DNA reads TGCGCCAGCAGCGCATGGGACAGAACCTACGAGCAGTACTTC.

The CDR3 is CASSTDRGETQYF. The CDR3 DNA follows: TGCGCCAGCAGCACGGACAGGGGTGAGACCCAGTACTTC. This chain connects TRBV5-1 to TRBJ2-5; TRBD1 matches 9 bases. Germline V gene data show CDR1 as SGHRS and CDR2 as YFSETQ. The trim removed 4 bases at V and 5 bases at J, leaving 3 bases unmatched. This CDR3 has 13 amino acids.

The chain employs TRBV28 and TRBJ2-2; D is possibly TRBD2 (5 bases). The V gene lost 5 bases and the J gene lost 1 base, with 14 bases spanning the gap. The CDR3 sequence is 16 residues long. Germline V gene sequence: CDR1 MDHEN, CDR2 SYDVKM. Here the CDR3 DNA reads TGTGCCAGCAGTGCGCTACTAGGAGAGAACACCGGGGAGCTGTTTTTT. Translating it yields CASSALLGENTGELFF.

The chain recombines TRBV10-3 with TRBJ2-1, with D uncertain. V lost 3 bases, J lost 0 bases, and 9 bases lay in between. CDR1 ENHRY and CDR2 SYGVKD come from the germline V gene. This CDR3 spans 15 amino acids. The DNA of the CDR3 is TGTGCCATCAGTGATTCAGGCGACTCCTACAATGAGCAGTTCTTC. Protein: CAISDSGDSYNEQFF.

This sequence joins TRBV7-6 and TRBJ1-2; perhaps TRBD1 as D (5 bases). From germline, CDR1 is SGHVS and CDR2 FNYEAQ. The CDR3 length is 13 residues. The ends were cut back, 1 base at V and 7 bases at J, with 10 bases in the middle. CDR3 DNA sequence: TGTGCCAGCAGCTTAGTCAGGGCAGGTGGCTACACCTTC. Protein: CASSLVRAGGYTF.

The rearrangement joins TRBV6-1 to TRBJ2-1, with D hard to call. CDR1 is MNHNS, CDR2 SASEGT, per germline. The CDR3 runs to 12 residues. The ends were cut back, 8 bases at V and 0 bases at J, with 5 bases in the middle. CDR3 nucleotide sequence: TGTGCCAGCTTTCACTCCTACAATGAGCAGTTCTTC. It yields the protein CASFHSYNEQFF.

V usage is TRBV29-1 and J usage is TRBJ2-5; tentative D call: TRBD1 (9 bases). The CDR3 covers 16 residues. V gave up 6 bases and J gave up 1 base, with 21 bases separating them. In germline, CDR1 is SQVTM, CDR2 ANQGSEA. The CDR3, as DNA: TGCAGCGTCCGGCGCGGGGGGACAGGGCCCCAAGAGACCCAGTACTTC. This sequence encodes CSVRRGGTGPQETQYF. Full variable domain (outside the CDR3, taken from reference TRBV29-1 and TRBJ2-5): SAVISQKPSRDICQRGTSLTIQCQVDSQVTMMFWYRQQPGQSLTLIATANQGSEATYESGFVIDKFPISRPNLTFSTLTVSNMSPEDSSIYLCSVRRGGTGPQETQYFGPGTRLLVL.

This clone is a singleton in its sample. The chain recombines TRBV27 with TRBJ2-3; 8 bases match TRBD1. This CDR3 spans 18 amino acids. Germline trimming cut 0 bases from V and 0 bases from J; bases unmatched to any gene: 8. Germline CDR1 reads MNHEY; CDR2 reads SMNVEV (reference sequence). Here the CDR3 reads CASSLSSLGQGSTDTQYF. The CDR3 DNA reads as TGTGCCAGCAGTTTATCGTCCTTAGGACAGGGCAGCACAGATACGCAGTATTTT.

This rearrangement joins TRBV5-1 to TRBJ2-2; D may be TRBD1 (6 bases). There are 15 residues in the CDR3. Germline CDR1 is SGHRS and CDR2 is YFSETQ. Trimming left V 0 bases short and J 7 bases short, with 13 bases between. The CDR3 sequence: CASSLDPGADGELFF. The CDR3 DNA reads TGCGCCAGCAGCTTGGACCCAGGGGCGGACGGGGAGCTGTTTTTT.

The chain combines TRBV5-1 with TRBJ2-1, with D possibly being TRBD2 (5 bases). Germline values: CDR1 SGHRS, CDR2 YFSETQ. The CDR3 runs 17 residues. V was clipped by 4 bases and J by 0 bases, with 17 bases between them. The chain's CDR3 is CASSLMVTRSSYNEQFF. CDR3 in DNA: TGCGCCAGCAGCCTGATGGTTACTAGGAGCTCCTACAATGAGCAGTTCTTC.

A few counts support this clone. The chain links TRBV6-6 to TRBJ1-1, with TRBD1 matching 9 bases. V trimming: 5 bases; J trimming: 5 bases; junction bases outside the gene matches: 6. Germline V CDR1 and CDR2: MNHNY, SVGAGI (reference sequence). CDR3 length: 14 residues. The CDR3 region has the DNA TGTGCCAGCAGTCTACAGGGGGCTAGGACTGAAGCTTTCTTT. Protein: CASSLQGARTEAFF.

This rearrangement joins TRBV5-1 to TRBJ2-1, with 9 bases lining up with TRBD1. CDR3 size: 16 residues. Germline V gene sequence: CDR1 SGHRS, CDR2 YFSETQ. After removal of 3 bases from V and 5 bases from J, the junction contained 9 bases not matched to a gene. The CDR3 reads CASSYTGTGTNNEQFF. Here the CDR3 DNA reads TGCGCCAGCAGCTACACCGGGACAGGGACTAACAATGAGCAGTTCTTC. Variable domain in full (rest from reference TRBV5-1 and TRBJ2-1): KAGVTQTPRYLIKTRGQQVTLSCSPISGHRSVSWYQQTPGQGLQFLFEYFSETQRNKGNFPGRFSGRQFSNSRSEMNVSTLELGDSALYLCASSYTGTGTNNEQFFGPGTRLTVL.

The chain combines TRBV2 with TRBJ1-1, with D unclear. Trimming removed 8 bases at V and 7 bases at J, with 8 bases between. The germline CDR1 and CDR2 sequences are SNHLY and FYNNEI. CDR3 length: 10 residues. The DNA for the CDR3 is TGTGCCAGCTATTCGAGTGAAGCTTTCTTT. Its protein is CASYSSEAFF.

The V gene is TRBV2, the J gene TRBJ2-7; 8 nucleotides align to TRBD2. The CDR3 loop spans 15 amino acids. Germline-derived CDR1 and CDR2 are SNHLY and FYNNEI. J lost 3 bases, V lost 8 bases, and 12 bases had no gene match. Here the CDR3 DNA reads TGTGCCAGCGTTTACGGAGCGGGAGTAGGCTACGAGCAGTACTTC. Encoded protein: CASVYGAGVGYEQYF. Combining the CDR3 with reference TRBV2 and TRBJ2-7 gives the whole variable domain EPEVTQTPSHQVTQMGQEVILRCVPISNHLYFYWYRQILGQKVEFLVSFYNNEISEKSEIFDDQFSVERPDGSNFTLKIRSTKLEDSAMYFCASVYGAGVGYEQYFGPGTRLTVT.